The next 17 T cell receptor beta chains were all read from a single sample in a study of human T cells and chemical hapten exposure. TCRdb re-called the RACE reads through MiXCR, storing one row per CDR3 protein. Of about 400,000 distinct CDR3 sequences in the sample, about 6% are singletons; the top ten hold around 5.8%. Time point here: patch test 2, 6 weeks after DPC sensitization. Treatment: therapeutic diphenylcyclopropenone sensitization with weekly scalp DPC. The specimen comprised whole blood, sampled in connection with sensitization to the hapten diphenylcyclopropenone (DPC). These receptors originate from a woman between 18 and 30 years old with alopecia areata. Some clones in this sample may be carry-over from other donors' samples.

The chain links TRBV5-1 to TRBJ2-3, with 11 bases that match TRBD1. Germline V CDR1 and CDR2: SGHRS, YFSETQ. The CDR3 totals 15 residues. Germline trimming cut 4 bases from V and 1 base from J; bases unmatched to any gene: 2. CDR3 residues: CASSQGQGGTDTQYF. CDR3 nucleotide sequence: TGCGCCAGCAGCCAGGGACAGGGGGGCACAGATACGCAGTATTTT.

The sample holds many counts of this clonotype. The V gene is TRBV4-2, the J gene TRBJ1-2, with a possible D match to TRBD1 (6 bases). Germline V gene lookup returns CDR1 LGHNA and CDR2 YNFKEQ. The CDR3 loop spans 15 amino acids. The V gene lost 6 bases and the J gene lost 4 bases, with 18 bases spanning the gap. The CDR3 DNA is TGTGCCAGCAGAGACCGGGACATCGATTCCTATGGCTACACCTTC. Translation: CASRDRDIDSYGYTF.

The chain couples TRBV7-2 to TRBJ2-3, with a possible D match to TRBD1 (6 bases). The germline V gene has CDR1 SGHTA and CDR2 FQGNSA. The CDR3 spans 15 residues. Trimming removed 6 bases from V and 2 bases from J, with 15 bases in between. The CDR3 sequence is CASSLVGQFTDTQYF. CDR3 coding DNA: TGTGCCAGCAGTCTTGTCGGACAGTTCACAGATACGCAGTATTTT.

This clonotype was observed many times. CDR3 in DNA: TGTGCCAGCAGCCCCCAGACAGGGGAGGAGACCCAGTACTTC. As protein: CASSPQTGEETQYF. The J gene is TRBJ2-5, the V gene TRBV13; 8 bases align to TRBD1. The trim removed 5 bases at V and 5 bases at J, leaving 7 bases unmatched. The CDR3 totals 14 residues. Germline-derived CDR1 and CDR2 are PRHDT and FYEKMQ (reference sequence).

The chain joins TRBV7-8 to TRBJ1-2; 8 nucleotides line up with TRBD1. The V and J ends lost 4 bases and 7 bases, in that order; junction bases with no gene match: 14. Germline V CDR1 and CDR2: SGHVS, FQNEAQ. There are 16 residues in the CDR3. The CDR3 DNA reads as TGTGCCAGCAGCTCCCGGGTAGGGCAGGGGGCCATTGGCTACACCTTC. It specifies CASSSRVGQGAIGYTF.

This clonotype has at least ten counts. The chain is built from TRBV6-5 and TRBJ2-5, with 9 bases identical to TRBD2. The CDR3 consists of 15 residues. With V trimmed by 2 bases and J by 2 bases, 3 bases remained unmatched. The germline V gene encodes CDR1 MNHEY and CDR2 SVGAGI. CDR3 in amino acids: CASSYTAGGQETQYF. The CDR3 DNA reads TGTGCCAGCAGTTACACGGCGGGGGGGCAAGAGACCCAGTACTTC.

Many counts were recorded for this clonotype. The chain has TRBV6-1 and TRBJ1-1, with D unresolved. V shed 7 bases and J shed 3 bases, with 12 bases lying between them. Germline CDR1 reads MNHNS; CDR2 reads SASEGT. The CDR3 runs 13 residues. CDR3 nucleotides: TGTGCCAGCACCAATCGGGGTTACACTGAAGCTTTCTTT. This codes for CASTNRGYTEAFF.

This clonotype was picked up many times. In DNA, the CDR3 is TGTGCCAGTTCTGATGGGGATTCCTATAATTCACCCCTCCACTTT. Protein: CASSDGDSYNSPLHF. This chain links TRBV7-9 with TRBJ1-6; D remains ambiguous. Looked up from germline, CDR1 is SEHNR and CDR2 is FQNEAQ (reference sequence). The CDR3 is 15 residues long. V was shortened by 9 bases and J by 1 base, with 13 bases between the two germline ends.

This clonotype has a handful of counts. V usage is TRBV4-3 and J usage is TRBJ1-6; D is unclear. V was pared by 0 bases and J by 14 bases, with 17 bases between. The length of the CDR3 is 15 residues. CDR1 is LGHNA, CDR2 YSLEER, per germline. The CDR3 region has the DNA TGCGCCAGCAGCCAAGAGAGACGCTTGGGCTCGGCCCTCCACTTT. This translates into CASSQERRLGSALHF.

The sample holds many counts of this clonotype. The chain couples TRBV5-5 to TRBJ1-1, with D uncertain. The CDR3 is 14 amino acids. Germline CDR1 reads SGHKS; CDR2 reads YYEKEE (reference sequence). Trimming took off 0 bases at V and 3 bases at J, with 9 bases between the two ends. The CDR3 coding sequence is TGTGCCAGCAGCTTGGAAAGTGAGTACACTGAAGCTTTCTTT. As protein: CASSLESEYTEAFF.

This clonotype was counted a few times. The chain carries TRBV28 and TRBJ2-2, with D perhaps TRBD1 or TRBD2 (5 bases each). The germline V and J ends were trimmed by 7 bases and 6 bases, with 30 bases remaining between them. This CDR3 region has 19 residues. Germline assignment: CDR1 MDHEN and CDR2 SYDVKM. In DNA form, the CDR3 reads TGTGCCAGCACCCCTTGGGACGAAGGGCCCCCGATGGTACCCGGGGAGCTGTTTTTT. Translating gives CASTPWDEGPPMVPGELFF.

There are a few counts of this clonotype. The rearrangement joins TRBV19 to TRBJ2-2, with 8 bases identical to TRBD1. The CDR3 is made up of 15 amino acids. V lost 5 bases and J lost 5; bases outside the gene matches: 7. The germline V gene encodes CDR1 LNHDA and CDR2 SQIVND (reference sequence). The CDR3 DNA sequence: TGTGCCAGTAGTCCGAGGAGGGACAGGACCGGGGAGCTGTTTTTT. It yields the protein CASSPRRDRTGELFF.

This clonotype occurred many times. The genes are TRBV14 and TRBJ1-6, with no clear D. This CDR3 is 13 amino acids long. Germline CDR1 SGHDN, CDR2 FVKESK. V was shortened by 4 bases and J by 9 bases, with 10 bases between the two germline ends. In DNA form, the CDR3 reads TGTGCCAGCAGCCCGAATCAATTTTCACCCCTCCACTTT. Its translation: CASSPNQFSPLHF.

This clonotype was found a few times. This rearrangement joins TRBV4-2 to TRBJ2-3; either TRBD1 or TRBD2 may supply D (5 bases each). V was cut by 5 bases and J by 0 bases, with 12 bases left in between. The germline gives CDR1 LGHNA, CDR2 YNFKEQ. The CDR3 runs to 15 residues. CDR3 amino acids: CASSDRDPSTDTQYF. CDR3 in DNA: TGTGCCAGCAGCGACCGGGACCCCAGCACAGATACGCAGTATTTT.

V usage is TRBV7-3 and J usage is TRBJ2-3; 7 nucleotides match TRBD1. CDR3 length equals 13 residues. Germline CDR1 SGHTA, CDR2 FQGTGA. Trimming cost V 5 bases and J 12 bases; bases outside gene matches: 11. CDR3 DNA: TGTGCCAGCAGCCCCCAGGGGGAAGGAGTTCAGTATTTT. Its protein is CASSPQGEGVQYF.

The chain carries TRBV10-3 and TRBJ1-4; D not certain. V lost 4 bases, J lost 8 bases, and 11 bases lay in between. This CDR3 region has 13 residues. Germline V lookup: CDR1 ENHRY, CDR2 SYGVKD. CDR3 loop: CAISASDREKLFF. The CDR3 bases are TGTGCCATCAGTGCTTCGGACCGCGAAAAACTGTTTTTT.

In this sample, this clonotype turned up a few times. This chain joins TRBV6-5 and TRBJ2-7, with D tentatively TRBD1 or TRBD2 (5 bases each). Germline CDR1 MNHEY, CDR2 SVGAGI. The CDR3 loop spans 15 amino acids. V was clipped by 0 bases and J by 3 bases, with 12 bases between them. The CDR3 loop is CASSYSVARGYEQYF. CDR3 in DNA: TGTGCCAGCAGTTACTCGGTTGCGAGGGGCTACGAGCAGTACTTC.